This record concerns one T cell receptor (beta chain) sequence. The data derive from a study of blood T cell repertoires in COVID-19. Study details: PBMCs, B-cell-depleted T cells, or T cells were the source of the cDNA or gDNA that made up the material.

The data were produced by immunoSEQ multiplex PCR, yet TCRdb's version contains in-frame clones alone and is incomplete. The table has some 230,000 clones, more than 65% seen once. Germline V lookup: CDR1 LNHNV, CDR2 YYDKDF (reference sequence). V was pared by 0 bases and J by 2 bases, with 10 bases of the junction left unmatched. The length of the CDR3 is 18 residues. The J gene is TRBJ2-3, the V gene TRBV15; TRBD2 agrees at 8 bases. This clonotype was obtained from a woman in her sixties with acute or convalescent COVID-19. The sample comprised peripheral blood. The CDR3: CATSRDLAGGKNTDTQYF. The CDR3 bases are TGTGCCACCAGCAGAGATCTTGCGGGGGGTAAAAACACAGATACGCAGTATTTT. The full variable domain, completed using reference TRBV15 and TRBJ2-3, is DAMVIQNPRYQVTQFGKPVTLSCSQTLNHNVMYWYQQKSSQAPKLLFHYYDKDFNNEADTPDNFQSRRPNTSFCFLDIRSPGLGDTAMYLCATSRDLAGGKNTDTQYFGPGTRLTVL.